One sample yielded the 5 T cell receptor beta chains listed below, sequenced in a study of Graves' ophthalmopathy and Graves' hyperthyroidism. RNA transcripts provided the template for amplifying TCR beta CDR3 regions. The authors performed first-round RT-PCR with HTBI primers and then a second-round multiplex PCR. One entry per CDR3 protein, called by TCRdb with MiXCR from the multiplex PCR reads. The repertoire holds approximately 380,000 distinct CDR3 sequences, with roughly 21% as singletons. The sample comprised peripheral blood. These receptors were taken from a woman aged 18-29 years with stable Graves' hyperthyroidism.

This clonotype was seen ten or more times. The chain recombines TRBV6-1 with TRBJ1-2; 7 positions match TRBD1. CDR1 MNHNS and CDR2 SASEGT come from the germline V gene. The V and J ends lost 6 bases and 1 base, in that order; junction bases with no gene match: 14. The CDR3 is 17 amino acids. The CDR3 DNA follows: TGTGCCAGCAGGGATCTACTGGCACAGGGGATTAACTATGGCTACACCTTC. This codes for CASRDLLAQGINYGYTF.

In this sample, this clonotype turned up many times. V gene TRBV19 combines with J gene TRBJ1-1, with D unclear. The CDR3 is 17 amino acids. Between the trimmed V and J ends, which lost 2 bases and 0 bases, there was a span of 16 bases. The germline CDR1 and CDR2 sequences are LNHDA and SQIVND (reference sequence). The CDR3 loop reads CASSINSGMSMNTEAFF. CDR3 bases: TGTGCCAGTAGTATAAACTCCGGGATGTCCATGAACACTGAAGCTTTCTTT.

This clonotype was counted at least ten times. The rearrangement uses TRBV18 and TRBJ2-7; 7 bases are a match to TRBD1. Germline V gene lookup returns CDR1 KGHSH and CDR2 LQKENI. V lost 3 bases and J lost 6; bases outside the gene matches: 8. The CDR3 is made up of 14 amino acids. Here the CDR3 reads CASSPGTALFEQYF. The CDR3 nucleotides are TGTGCCAGCTCACCCGGGACAGCTTTATTCGAGCAGTACTTC.

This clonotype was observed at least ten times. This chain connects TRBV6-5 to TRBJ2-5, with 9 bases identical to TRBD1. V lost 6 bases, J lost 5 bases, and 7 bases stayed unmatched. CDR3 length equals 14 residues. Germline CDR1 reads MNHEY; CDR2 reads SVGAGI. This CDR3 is CASSPNRGQETQYF. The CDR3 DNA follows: TGTGCCAGCAGCCCAAACAGGGGGCAGGAGACCCAGTACTTC.

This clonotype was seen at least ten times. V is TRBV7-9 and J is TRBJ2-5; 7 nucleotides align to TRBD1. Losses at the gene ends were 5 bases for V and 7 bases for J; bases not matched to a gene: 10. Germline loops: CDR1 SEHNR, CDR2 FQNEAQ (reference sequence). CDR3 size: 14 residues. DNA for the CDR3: TGTGCCAGCAGCCCGTGGGACAGTACCTCGACCCAGTACTTC. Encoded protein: CASSPWDSTSTQYF.